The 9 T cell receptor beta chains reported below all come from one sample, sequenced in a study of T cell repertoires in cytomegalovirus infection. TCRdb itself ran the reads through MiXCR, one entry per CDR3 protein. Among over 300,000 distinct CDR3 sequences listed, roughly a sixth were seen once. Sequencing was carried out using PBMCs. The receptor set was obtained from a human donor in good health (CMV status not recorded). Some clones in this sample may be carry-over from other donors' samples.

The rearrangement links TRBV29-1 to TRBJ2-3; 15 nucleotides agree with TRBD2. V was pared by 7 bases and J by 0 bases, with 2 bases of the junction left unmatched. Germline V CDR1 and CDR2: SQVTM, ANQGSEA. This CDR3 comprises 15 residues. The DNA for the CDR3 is TGCAGCGCTGGGACTAGCGGGGGGAGCACAGATACGCAGTATTTT. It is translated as CSAGTSGGSTDTQYF.

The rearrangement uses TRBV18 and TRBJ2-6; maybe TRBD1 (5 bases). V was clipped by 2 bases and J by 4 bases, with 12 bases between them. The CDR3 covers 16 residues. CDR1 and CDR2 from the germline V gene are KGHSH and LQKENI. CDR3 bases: TGTGCCAGCTCACCAGGATCAGGGCCCGGGGCCAACGTCCTGACTTTC. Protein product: CASSPGSGPGANVLTF. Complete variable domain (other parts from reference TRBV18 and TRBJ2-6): NAGVMQNPRHLVRRRGQEARLRCSPMKGHSHVYWYRQLPEEGLKFMVYLQKENIIDESGMPKERFSAEFPKEGPSILRIQQVVRGDSAAYFCASSPGSGPGANVLTFGAGSRLTVL.

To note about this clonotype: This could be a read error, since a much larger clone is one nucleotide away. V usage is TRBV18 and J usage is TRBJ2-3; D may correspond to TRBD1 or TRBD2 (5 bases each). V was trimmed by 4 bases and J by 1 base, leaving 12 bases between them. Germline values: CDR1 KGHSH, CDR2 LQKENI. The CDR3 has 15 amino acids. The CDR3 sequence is CASSQRRGGTDTQYF. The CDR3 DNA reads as TGTGCCAGCTCACAACGGAGAGGGGGCACAGATACGCAGTATTTT.

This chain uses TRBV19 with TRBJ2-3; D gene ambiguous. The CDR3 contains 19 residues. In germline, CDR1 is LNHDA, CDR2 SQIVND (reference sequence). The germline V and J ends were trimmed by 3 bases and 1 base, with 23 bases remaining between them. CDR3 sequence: CASSIQLLRGQYRTDTQYF. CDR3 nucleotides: TGTGCCAGTAGTATTCAGCTTCTGCGTGGCCAGTACCGCACAGATACGCAGTATTTT.

The CDR3 DNA reads TGCAGTGCTAGACCGGCAGGGGTCTACGAGCAGTACTTC. This encodes CSARPAGVYEQYF. The genes are TRBV20-1 and TRBJ2-7, with a possible D match to TRBD1 (6 bases). The length of the CDR3 is 13 residues. Trimming stripped 2 bases from V and 3 bases from J, with 11 bases between. Germline loops: CDR1 DFQATT, CDR2 SNEGSKA (reference sequence).

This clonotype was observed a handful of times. In DNA form, the CDR3 reads TGTGCCAGCAGTGATGGGGGAGCGGGGGACTACAATGAGCAGTTCTTC. Its translation: CASSDGGAGDYNEQFF. V and J are TRBV2 and TRBJ2-1, with TRBD2 matching 8 bases. The J segment lost 3 bases and the V segment lost 3 bases, leaving 7 bases of the junction unmatched. Germline loops: CDR1 SNHLY, CDR2 FYNNEI. The CDR3 length is 16 residues.

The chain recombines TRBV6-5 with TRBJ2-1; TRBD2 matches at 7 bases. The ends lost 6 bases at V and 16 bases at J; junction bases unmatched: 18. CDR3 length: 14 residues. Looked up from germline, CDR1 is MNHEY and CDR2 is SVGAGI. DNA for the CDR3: TGTGCCAGCAGCAAGGGCAGTAGAGGGCTAGCGGAATTCTTC. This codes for CASSKGSRGLAEFF.

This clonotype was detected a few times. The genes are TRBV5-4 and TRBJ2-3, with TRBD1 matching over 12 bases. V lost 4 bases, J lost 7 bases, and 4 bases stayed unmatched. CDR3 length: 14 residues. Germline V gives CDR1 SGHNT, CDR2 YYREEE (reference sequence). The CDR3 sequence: CASSRDRGLHTQYF. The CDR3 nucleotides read TGTGCCAGCAGCCGGGACAGGGGGCTGCATACGCAGTATTTT.

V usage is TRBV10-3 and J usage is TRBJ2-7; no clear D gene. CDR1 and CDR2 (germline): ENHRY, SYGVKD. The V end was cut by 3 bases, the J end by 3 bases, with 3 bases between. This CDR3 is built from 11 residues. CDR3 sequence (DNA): TGTGCCATCAGTGACAGCTACGAGCAGTACTTC. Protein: CAISDSYEQYF.